This is a list of T cell receptor beta chains from one sample in a study of OX40 agonist ivuxolimab in advanced cancers. TCRdb's table, derived via immunoSEQ multiplex PCR, lists solely in-frame clones and lacks some. Here the sample spans 70,000 to 80,000 clones, about 84% being singletons. Specimen: CD4+ or CD8+ T cells sorted from blood, collected in a trial of the OX40 agonist ivuxolimab. All receptors derive from an adult with an advanced solid tumor such as melanoma, head and neck, liver or kidney cancer. The CDR3 runs from the conserved cysteine through the conserved F or W. The order of the fields is clone size, J gene, V gene, D gene, CDR3 DNA, CDR3 protein. A D gene is named only where the DNA matches it firmly. Clone size appears in some rows only: once, few, many, or a class for an expanded clone.

abundance: -
j_gene: TRBJ2-3
v_gene: TRBV6-1
d_gene: TRBD2
CDR3nt: TGTGCCAGCAGTGAAACGAGCGGGAGCGACGTGGAAGATACGCAGTATTTT
CDR3aa: CASSETSGSDVEDTQYF

abundance: -
j_gene: TRBJ1-1
v_gene: TRBV5-4
d_gene: -
CDR3nt: TGTGCCAGCAGCTTGTCCCTGGACACTGAAGCTTTCTTT
CDR3aa: CASSLSLDTEAFF

abundance: -
j_gene: TRBJ1-2
v_gene: TRBV7-2
d_gene: TRBD1
CDR3nt: TGTGCCAGCAGCTCCCCACGGGACAGAACAGATGGCTACACCTTC
CDR3aa: CASSSPRDRTDGYTF

abundance: -
j_gene: TRBJ2-1
v_gene: TRBV4-1
d_gene: -
CDR3nt: TGCGCCAGCAGCCATACCGGGACCGGGAATGAGCAGTTCTTC
CDR3aa: CASSHTGTGNEQFF

abundance: -
j_gene: TRBJ2-2
v_gene: TRBV7-2
d_gene: TRBD1
CDR3nt: TGTGCCAGCAGGGGCCCGGGACAGGGGGCAACCGGGGAGCTGTTTTTT
CDR3aa: CASRGPGQGATGELFF

abundance: few
j_gene: TRBJ2-1
v_gene: TRBV27
d_gene: -
CDR3nt: TGTGCCAGCAGTTTGGCGGGCCCTCCCAATGAGCAGTTCTTC
CDR3aa: CASSLAGPPNEQFF

abundance: -
j_gene: TRBJ2-3
v_gene: TRBV29-1
d_gene: -
CDR3nt: TGCAGCGTTGACAGATTCCCTAGCACAGATACGCAGTATTTT
CDR3aa: CSVDRFPSTDTQYF

abundance: -
j_gene: TRBJ2-2
v_gene: TRBV11-3
d_gene: -
CDR3nt: TGTGCCAGCAGCTTAGATTCAGGGTTCGGCACCGGGGAGCTGTTTTTT
CDR3aa: CASSLDSGFGTGELFF

abundance: -
j_gene: TRBJ2-6
v_gene: TRBV7-9
d_gene: -
CDR3nt: TGTGCCAGCAGCTTATCTACTGGGGCCAACGTCCTGACTTTC
CDR3aa: CASSLSTGANVLTF

abundance: -
j_gene: TRBJ1-2
v_gene: TRBV7-9
d_gene: TRBD1
CDR3nt: TGTGCCAGCAGCCTCGGACAGGGAGGGTATGGCTACACCTTC
CDR3aa: CASSLGQGGYGYTF

abundance: -
j_gene: TRBJ2-3
v_gene: TRBV7-9
d_gene: TRBD2
CDR3nt: TGTGCCAGCAGCTTAGTGGGAGGGTCAGATACGCAGTATTTT
CDR3aa: CASSLVGGSDTQYF

abundance: -
j_gene: TRBJ1-1
v_gene: TRBV18
d_gene: TRBD1
CDR3nt: TGTGCCAGCTCATATTCCCCGGGACAGGGGTTCGGGGCGAACACTGAAGCTTTCTTT
CDR3aa: CASSYSPGQGFGANTEAFF

abundance: -
j_gene: TRBJ1-6
v_gene: TRBV5-4
d_gene: -
CDR3nt: TGTGCCAGCAGCTATTTAGATAATAATTCACCCCTCCACTTT
CDR3aa: CASSYLDNNSPLHF

abundance: -
j_gene: TRBJ1-2
v_gene: TRBV5-6
d_gene: -
CDR3nt: TGTGCCAGCAGCTTGAGTTCTTGGGGAAGGGGCTACACCTTC
CDR3aa: CASSLSSWGRGYTF